This entry is about one T cell receptor (beta chain). Its antigen is unidentified. These data are taken from a study of T cell responses to AZD1222 COVID-19 vaccine. Study conclusions and caveats: Regions 160-218 and 743-854 dominated among vaccine-associated CD4 TCRs spanning spike.

The method was immunoSEQ multiplex PCR; TCRdb's version includes in-frame clones alone and lacks a portion of them. The sample records over 130,000 clones, about nine tenths being singletons. This CDR3 has 17 residues. V trimming: 4 bases; J trimming: 3 bases; junction bases outside the gene matches: 10. CDR1 and CDR2 (germline): SGHTA, FQGNSA. The V gene is TRBV7-2, the J gene TRBJ2-1, with 9 positions matching TRBD1. This receptor was taken from an adult in good health. The specimen was peripheral blood, collected on day 0 of AZD1222 vaccination. CDR3 DNA: TGTGCCAGCAGCTCAACCCCCGGGACAGGGTTCTACAATGAGCAGTTCTTC. It codes for CASSSTPGTGFYNEQFF.